The 21 T cell receptor beta chains below were found in one sample sequenced in a study of beta chain features in type 1 diabetes. Expressed TCRB transcripts were sequenced because the entire RNA isolate underwent reverse transcription. The table came from immunoSEQ multiplex PCR; TCRdb's copy has only in-frame clones and leaves some out. This sample carries fewer than 150,000 clones, 6.9% of them seen once, and the ten largest clones take about 1.4%. The specimen was central memory CD4+ T cells from blood. Receptors were obtained from a woman in her thirties in good health.

The J gene is TRBJ2-7, the V gene TRBV9; no reliable D call. Trimming cost V 2 bases and J 0 bases, with 6 bases left between them. Germline CDR1 is SGDLS and CDR2 is YYNGEE. The CDR3 is 13 residues long. For the CDR3, the DNA is TGTGCCAGCAGCGTTGCCAGCTCCTACGAGCAGTACTTC. This translates into CASSVASSYEQYF.

About this clone: At the DNA level, this CDR3 is encoded by other sequences in the same sample as well. This chain joins TRBV5-1 and TRBJ2-1; TRBD2 agrees at 11 bases. V was pared by 4 bases and J by 6 bases, with 9 bases of the junction left unmatched. Germline V CDR1 and CDR2: SGHRS, YFSETQ. The CDR3 loop spans 16 amino acids. CDR3 sequence: CASSALAGGPGNEQFF. The CDR3 DNA sequence: TGCGCCAGCAGCGCCTTAGCGGGAGGGCCGGGCAATGAGCAGTTCTTC.

This chain links TRBV5-1 with TRBJ2-5; TRBD2 matches at 11 bases. CDR1 and CDR2 from the germline V gene are SGHRS and YFSETQ. Trimming removed 3 bases from V and 11 bases from J; junction bases left unmatched: 9. The CDR3 is 14 residues long. The CDR3 bases are TGCGCCAGCAGCTCTACTAGCGGGAGCGATGAGCAGTACTTC. Translating gives CASSSTSGSDEQYF. Full variable domain (outside the CDR3, taken from reference TRBV5-1 and TRBJ2-5): KAGVTQTPRYLIKTRGQQVTLSCSPISGHRSVSWYQQTPGQGLQFLFEYFSETQRNKGNFPGRFSGRQFSNSRSEMNVSTLELGDSALYLCASSSTSGSDEQYFGPGTRLLVL.

This clone has a handful of counts. This chain links TRBV10-3 with TRBJ2-1; 8 bases are shared with TRBD2. The CDR3 extends over 14 amino acids. CDR1 and CDR2 from the germline V gene are ENHRY and SYGVKD. The junction had 4 bases not matched to a gene; V was cut back by 3 bases and J by 6 bases. DNA of the CDR3: TGTGCCATCAGTGAAATCGGGGGGGCCAATGAGCAGTTCTTC. As protein: CAISEIGGANEQFF.

V gene TRBV28 combines with J gene TRBJ2-5; TRBD1 matches at 7 bases. V was pared by 5 bases and J by 5 bases, with 8 bases of the junction left unmatched. This CDR3 has 14 residues. The germline V gene has CDR1 MDHEN and CDR2 SYDVKM. The CDR3 DNA reads TGTGCCAGCAGTACCTTCAGGGGGTTGGAGACCCAGTACTTC. Amino acid sequence: CASSTFRGLETQYF.

This clone was detected once. The rearrangement joins TRBV5-4 to TRBJ2-2; D gene unclear. Germline V gives CDR1 SGHNT, CDR2 YYREEE (reference sequence). The CDR3 consists of 14 residues. The ends were cut back, 4 bases at V and 1 base at J, with 8 bases in the middle. The CDR3 nucleotides read TGTGCCAGCAGCCTAGACCAGAACACCGGGGAGCTGTTTTTT. Translating it yields CASSLDQNTGELFF.

This clone has a count of ten or more. The CDR3 protein is CASSRTSGSPDTDTQYF. In DNA form, the CDR3 reads TGTGCCAGCAGCCGGACTAGCGGGAGTCCTGACACAGATACGCAGTATTTT. V gene TRBV4-2 combines with J gene TRBJ2-3; 13 positions agree with TRBD2. V dropped 4 bases and J dropped 2; count of bases not matched to a gene: 6. Germline CDR1 reads LGHNA; CDR2 reads YNFKEQ. The CDR3 totals 17 residues.

The V and J genes are TRBV18 and TRBJ2-5, with 10 bases that match TRBD2. V lost 2 bases to trimming and J lost 5 bases; unmatched junction nucleotides: 8. The CDR3 length is 16 residues. Germline V gives CDR1 KGHSH, CDR2 LQKENI. CDR3 in amino acids: CASSPSLAGVSETQYF. The CDR3 DNA sequence: TGTGCCAGCTCACCATCGCTAGCGGGAGTGTCGGAGACCCAGTACTTC. The whole variable domain, remainder taken from reference TRBV18 and TRBJ2-5, is NAGVMQNPRHLVRRRGQEARLRCSPMKGHSHVYWYRQLPEEGLKFMVYLQKENIIDESGMPKERFSAEFPKEGPSILRIQQVVRGDSAAYFCASSPSLAGVSETQYFGPGTRLLVL.

The rearrangement joins TRBV7-3 to TRBJ2-7, with D perhaps TRBD2 (6 bases). Trimming removed 2 bases at V and 9 bases at J, with 14 bases between. Germline CDR1 reads SGHTA; CDR2 reads FQGTGA. There are 13 residues in the CDR3. The CDR3 sequence is CASSLQWGGLQYF. CDR3 sequence (DNA): TGTGCCAGCAGCTTACAATGGGGAGGCTTGCAGTACTTC.

This clone was detected a few times. The chain employs TRBV2 and TRBJ1-1; the D gene is possibly TRBD1 (5 bases). The germline V gene encodes CDR1 SNHLY and CDR2 FYNNEI. The CDR3 has 13 residues. Trimming removed 6 bases from V and 4 bases from J, with 12 bases in between. CDR3 amino acids: CASSRGGGTEAFF. The CDR3 DNA reads TGTGCCAGCAGCCGGGGGGGAGGCACTGAAGCTTTCTTT.

This clone was seen many times. The chain couples TRBV7-8 to TRBJ2-2; 7 bases are a match to TRBD1. The CDR3 is 16 residues long. From germline, CDR1 is SGHVS and CDR2 FQNEAQ. V lost 5 bases to trimming and J lost 6 bases; unmatched junction nucleotides: 12. The CDR3 region is CASSPETGISPGELFF. CDR3 DNA: TGTGCCAGCAGCCCAGAGACAGGGATAAGTCCCGGGGAGCTGTTTTTT.

This chain connects TRBV6-1 to TRBJ2-2, with D tentatively TRBD1 (7 bases). This CDR3 spans 14 amino acids. CDR1 MNHNS and CDR2 SASEGT come from the germline V gene. The V gene lost 11 bases and the J gene lost 7 bases, with 20 bases spanning the gap. The CDR3 spells CAALGQGGNGELFF. The CDR3 DNA follows: TGTGCCGCTTTAGGGCAGGGGGGAAACGGGGAGCTGTTTTTT.

This clone was observed a few times. The CDR3 DNA sequence: TGTGCCAGCAGCTTAGAAAGCGGGAGCTACAATGAGCAGTTCTTC. It translates to CASSLESGSYNEQFF. This chain uses TRBV7-2 with TRBJ2-1; TRBD2 matches at 8 bases. The CDR3 is 15 residues long. Looked up from germline, CDR1 is SGHTA and CDR2 is FQGNSA. With 1 base clipped from V and 3 bases from J, the junction kept 2 bases outside the gene matches.

This clone was recorded a few times. The V call is TRBV7-2, the J call TRBJ2-1, with 9 bases matching TRBD2. V gave up 5 bases and J gave up 4 bases; unmatched junction bases: 15. Per the germline V gene, CDR1 is SGHTA and CDR2 is FQGNSA. The CDR3 is 18 amino acids. CDR3 residues: CASSQGTLSGRRYNEQFF. The CDR3 nucleotides read TGTGCCAGCAGCCAAGGAACCCTTAGCGGGAGACGATACAATGAGCAGTTCTTC. Based on the CDR3 plus reference TRBV7-2 and TRBJ2-1, the full variable domain is GAGVSQSPSNKVTEKGKDVELRCDPISGHTALYWYRQSLGQGLEFLIYFQGNSAPDKSGLPSDRFSAERTGGSVSTLTIQRTQQEDSAVYLCASSQGTLSGRRYNEQFFGPGTRLTVL.

This clone has a handful of counts. J is TRBJ1-4 and V is TRBV4-1, with D perhaps matching TRBD1 (5 bases). Germline V lookup: CDR1 MGHRA, CDR2 YSYEKL. The V gene lost 0 bases and the J gene lost 7 bases, with 12 bases spanning the gap. The CDR3 runs 15 residues. CDR3 in DNA: TGCGCCAGCAGCCAAGATCCAGGGATTCGTGAAAAACTGTTTTTT. It encodes CASSQDPGIREKLFF.

The chain combines TRBV28 with TRBJ2-1, with TRBD1 identical over 7 bases. Germline-derived CDR1 and CDR2 are MDHEN and SYDVKM. Unmatched junction bases numbered 12, after V lost 6 bases and J lost 10 bases. The CDR3 has 14 amino acids. CDR3 residues: CASSTGAYGREQFF. CDR3 coding DNA: TGTGCCAGCAGCACAGGGGCCTATGGTAGAGAGCAGTTCTTC.

CDR3 nucleotides: TGTGCCAGCAGCCCCCAGCGGGAAGCCTACAATGAGCAGTTCTTC. Residues: CASSPQREAYNEQFF. The chain recombines TRBV7-3 with TRBJ2-1; 7 nucleotides line up with TRBD2. Germline V gene data show CDR1 as SGHTA and CDR2 as FQGTGA. V shed 5 bases and J 2 bases; nucleotides not matched to a gene: 6. The CDR3 has 15 amino acids.

In this sample, this clone turned up a few times. V and J are TRBV6-1 and TRBJ2-3; 9 nucleotides match TRBD1. CDR1 is MNHNS and CDR2 is SASEGT in the germline V gene. There are 14 residues in the CDR3. With V trimmed by 5 bases and J by 1 base, 1 base remained unmatched. CDR3 sequence reads: CASSRTGGTDTQYF. CDR3 nucleotides: TGTGCCAGCAGTCGGACAGGGGGCACAGATACGCAGTATTTT.

The chain combines TRBV19 with TRBJ2-1; D uncertain. CDR1 and CDR2 (germline): LNHDA, SQIVND (reference sequence). V shed 0 bases and J shed 5 bases, with 8 bases lying between them. CDR3 length: 14 amino acids. Here the CDR3 DNA reads TGTGCCAGTAGTATAGATCTAAGTCACAATGAGCAGTTCTTC. The encoded protein is CASSIDLSHNEQFF.

The rearrangement uses TRBV7-2 and TRBJ2-1, with 14 bases lining up with TRBD2. CDR3 size: 16 residues. V lost 0 bases, J lost 9 bases, and 4 bases stayed unmatched. Germline V CDR1 and CDR2: SGHTA, FQGNSA. The CDR3 here is CASSLATGLAGVEQFF. The CDR3 bases are TGTGCCAGCAGCTTAGCGACGGGACTAGCGGGAGTTGAGCAGTTCTTC.

The genes are TRBV27 and TRBJ2-7; TRBD2 agrees at 8 bases. J gave up 3 bases and V 3 bases, and 10 bases lay outside the gene matches. CDR3 length equals 16 residues. Germline CDR1 MNHEY, CDR2 SMNVEV (reference sequence). CDR3 loop: CASSFPSMRGDYEQYF. Here the CDR3 DNA reads TGTGCCAGCAGTTTCCCGTCTATGCGGGGGGACTACGAGCAGTACTTC.